Listed below are T cell receptor beta chains from one sample, sequenced in a study of T cell repertoires in cytomegalovirus infection. Using its own MiXCR run on the reads, TCRdb lists one record per CDR3 protein. Of 680,000 or so distinct CDR3 sequences in the sample, 35% to 45% were seen once. Sequenced sample: PBMCs. The receptors stem from a human donor in good health (CMV status not recorded). Some clones in this sample may be carry-over from other donors' samples. The CDR3 runs from the conserved cysteine through the conserved F or W. A D gene is named only where the DNA matches it firmly. Rows give clone size only sometimes, using once, few, many, or a class for an expanded clone.

>TRBV7-3|TRBJ2-1|.|TRBD2
TGTGCCAGCAGCTTCCTAGCGGAGAGCTCCTACAATGAGCAGTTCTTC
CASSFLAESSYNEQFF
>TRBV20-1|TRBJ2-3|.|.
TGCAGTGCTAGAGGTTCTCGGGGTCGGCGGGATACGCAGTATTTT
CSARGSRGRRDTQYF
>TRBV29-1|TRBJ2-1|few|.
TGCAGCGTTGAATCTGAAGAGCGCAATGAGCAGTTCTTC
CSVESEERNEQFF
>TRBV11-2|TRBJ1-2|.|.
TGTGCCAGCAGCTTAGAACGGGGGGCTCGCTATGGCTACACCTTC
CASSLERGARYGYTF
>TRBV10-3|TRBJ1-2|once|TRBD1
TGTGCCTCCCGTCAGGGGACAGGCAACTATGGCTACACCTTC
CASRQGTGNYGYTF
>TRBV28|TRBJ2-7|many|.
TGTGCCAGCACGAAGGGGGGCGGCTCCTACGAGCAGTACTTC
CASTKGGGSYEQYF
>TRBV12-5|TRBJ1-1|.|.
TGTGCTAGTGGTCCCGAGGCGCGGATGGCAGCTTTCTTT
CASGPEARMAAFF
>TRBV6-8|TRBJ1-1|few|.
TGTGCCAGCAGTCGCGAAGGACAGCGATACACTGAAGCTTTCTTT
CASSREGQRYTEAFF
>TRBV19|TRBJ2-2|.|.
TGTGCCAGTAGTACCTCTAGGGTCAACACCGGGGAGCTGTTTTTT
CASSTSRVNTGELFF
>TRBV28|TRBJ2-1|.|.
TGTGCCAGCAGTTTATACGCCAGGGCCTACAATGAGCAGTTCTTC
CASSLYARAYNEQFF
>TRBV6-6|TRBJ2-7|.|TRBD1
TGTGCCAGCAGTTACCTTAACAGGGGTTCCTACGAGCAGTACTTC
CASSYLNRGSYEQYF
>TRBV5-5|TRBJ2-2|.|TRBD1
TGTGCCAGCAGCTTGGAGACAGGGACCTACACCGGGGAGCTGTTTTTT
CASSLETGTYTGELFF
>TRBV6-1|TRBJ2-1|few|.
TGTGCCAGCTCCCCCCGGAAGAGGGAGCAGTTCTTC
CASSPRKREQFF
>TRBV6-6|TRBJ1-1|many|.
TGTGCCAGCAGTTATTCCGGGGCCGCTGAAGCTTTCTTT
CASSYSGAAEAFF
>TRBV19|TRBJ2-2|.|.
TGTGCCAGTAGCATTAGGGAGCGTGGCGGGGAGCTGTTTTTT
CASSIRERGGELFF
>TRBV14|TRBJ2-7|.|.
TGTGCCAGCAGCCCTGAGACCCGTGGCTACGAGCAGTACTTC
CASSPETRGYEQYF
>TRBV19|TRBJ1-2|few|.
TGTGCCAGTAGTATGACTGGGGACCGACTCTATGGCTACACCTTC
CASSMTGDRLYGYTF
>TRBV7-2|TRBJ2-7|many|TRBD2
TGTGCCAGCAGCTCGGCTCGACTAGCGGTCTCCTTCTACGAGCAGTACTTC
CASSSARLAVSFYEQYF
>TRBV6-1|TRBJ1-2|.|.
TGTGCCAGCAGCACTACCCAGGCCGGCAGGCCGTATGGCTACACCTTC
CASSTTQAGRPYGYTF
>TRBV5-1|TRBJ2-7|.|.
TGCGCCAGAACTCGACAGGCCCGTGACGAGCAGTACTTC
CARTRQARDEQYF
>TRBV25-1|TRBJ2-7|.|.
TGTGCCAGCAGAACCCAGAGGGACGAGCAGTACTTC
CASRTQRDEQYF
>TRBV27|TRBJ2-3|few|TRBD2
TGTGAGACGGGCGGGGGGCCTAGCACAGATACGCAGTATTTT
CETGGGPSTDTQYF
>TRBV6-6|TRBJ2-2|.|.
TGTGCCAGCAGGAGACAGGAGAACACCGGGGAGCTGTTTTTT
CASRRQENTGELFF
>TRBV5-1|TRBJ2-4|few|.
TGCGCCAGCAGCTTGGTCGGGTTAAAAAACATTCAGTACTTC
CASSLVGLKNIQYF
>TRBV7-4|TRBJ2-7|.|.
TGTGCCAGCAGCTTTCGTGGAGGGGGCCGTGACGAGCAGTACTTC
CASSFRGGGRDEQYF
>TRBV7-9|TRBJ1-2|.|.
TGTGCCAGCAGCTTGCAGACCATAGGGAGGGGCTACACCTTC
CASSLQTIGRGYTF
>TRBV6-6|TRBJ1-3|.|.
TGTGCCAGCAGTTATCATTCGCGGGGGTCCTCTGGAAACACCATATATTTT
CASSYHSRGSSGNTIYF
>TRBV7-6|TRBJ2-5|.|TRBD1
TGTGCCAGCAGCCATAAGGACAGGGGGGTAGAGATCCAGTACTTC
CASSHKDRGVEIQYF
>TRBV25-1|TRBJ2-1|few|TRBD2
TGTGCCAGCAGTGAGAATCTAGCGGGAATCGATGAGCAGTTCTTC
CASSENLAGIDEQFF
>TRBV6-1|TRBJ1-5|.|.
TGTGCCGGCAGTGAAGGGTTTAGGTGGGGCAATCAGCCCCAGCATTTT
CAGSEGFRWGNQPQHF
>TRBV19|TRBJ2-7|many|.
TGTGCCAGTAGTGTTGTTGGAGGGCCGTACGAGCAGTACTTC
CASSVVGGPYEQYF
>TRBV20-1|TRBJ1-5|.|TRBD1
TGCAGTGCTATCCGGGACAGGGGGCTCGAGCAGCCCCAGCATTTT
CSAIRDRGLEQPQHF
>TRBV28|TRBJ1-6|many|TRBD1
TGTGCCAGCAGTCCCTCACAGGGGACGAATTCACCCCTCCACTTT
CASSPSQGTNSPLHF
>TRBV7-6|TRBJ2-2|few|TRBD1
TGTGCCAGCAGCTCAACCCCTAACAGGGGGCGATACACCGGGGAGCTGTTTTTT
CASSSTPNRGRYTGELFF
>TRBV2|TRBJ2-7|many|TRBD2
TGTGCCAGCAGTCCACTAGCGTACTCCTACGAGCAGTACTTC
CASSPLAYSYEQYF
>TRBV4-1|TRBJ1-2|.|TRBD1
TGCGCCAGCAGCCAAGCCTCCGGGACAGGGGGTAGCTATGGCTACACCTTC
CASSQASGTGGSYGYTF
>TRBV4-1|TRBJ1-4|few|TRBD1
TGCGCCAGCAGCTATTCTCTTACAGGGGGCGGTGAAAAACTGTTTTTT
CASSYSLTGGGEKLFF
>TRBV27|TRBJ1-1|.|TRBD1
TGTGCCAGCAGTTACCGGGACAGGGGGACGGGGACTGAAGCTTTCTTT
CASSYRDRGTGTEAFF
>TRBV6-5|TRBJ2-7|.|.
TGTGCCAGCAGTTATCAGGGGGGGAGCCCTTACGAGCAGTACTTC
CASSYQGGSPYEQYF